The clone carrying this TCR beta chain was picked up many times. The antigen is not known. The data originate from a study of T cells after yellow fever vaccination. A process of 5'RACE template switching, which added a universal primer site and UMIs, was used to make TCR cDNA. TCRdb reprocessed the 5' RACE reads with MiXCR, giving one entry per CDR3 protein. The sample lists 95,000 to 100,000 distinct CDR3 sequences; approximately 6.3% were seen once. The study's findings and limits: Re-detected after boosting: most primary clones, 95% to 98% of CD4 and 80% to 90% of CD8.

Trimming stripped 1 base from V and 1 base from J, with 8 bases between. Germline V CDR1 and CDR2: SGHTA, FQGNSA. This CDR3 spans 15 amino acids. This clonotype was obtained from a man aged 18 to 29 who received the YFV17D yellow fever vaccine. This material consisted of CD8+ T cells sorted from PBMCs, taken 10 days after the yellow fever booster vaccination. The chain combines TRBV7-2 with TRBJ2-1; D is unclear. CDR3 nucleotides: TGTGCCAGCAGCTTAGGCCCGACGTCCTACAATGAGCAGTTCTTC. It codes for CASSLGPTSYNEQFF. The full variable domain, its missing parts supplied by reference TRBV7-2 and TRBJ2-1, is GAGVSQSPSNKVTEKGKDVELRCDPISGHTALYWYRQSLGQGLEFLIYFQGNSAPDKSGLPSDRFSAERTGGSVSTLTIQRTQQEDSAVYLCASSLGPTSYNEQFFGPGTRLTVL.